The 19 T cell receptor beta chains reported below all come from one sample, sequenced in a study of T cell repertoires in cytomegalovirus infection. These receptors' targets are unknown. TCRdb re-derived calls from the reads in MiXCR, one entry per CDR3 protein. The sample consists of some 920,000 distinct CDR3 sequences, roughly 30% of them appearing once. Material: cultured CD8+ T cells from PBMCs, obtained from culture after CMV antigen stimulation. The receptors stem from a human donor in good health (CMV status not recorded). Some clones in this sample may be carry-over from other donors' samples.

This clonotype has more than one count but fewer than ten. The genes are TRBV24-1 and TRBJ2-1; D gene ambiguous. The CDR3 extends over 12 amino acids. V dropped 3 bases and J dropped 7 bases, with 6 bases sitting between them. Germline loops: CDR1 KGHDR, CDR2 SFDVKD. CDR3 loop: CATSDQPNEQFF. The CDR3 nucleotides are TGTGCCACCAGTGATCAACCAAATGAGCAGTTCTTC.

V gene TRBV10-1 combines with J gene TRBJ1-2; TRBD1 is a possible D gene (5 bases). CDR1 is WNHNN and CDR2 is SYGVQD in the germline V gene (reference sequence). The germline V and J ends were trimmed by 5 bases and 8 bases, with 15 bases remaining between them. The CDR3 covers 13 residues. This CDR3 reads CASSPGGVSGYTF. Written as DNA, the CDR3 is TGCGCCAGCAGTCCCGGAGGGGTCAGCGGCTACACCTTC.

The chain is built from TRBV7-6 and TRBJ2-3, with 9 bases fitting TRBD2. J was trimmed by 15 bases and V by 5 bases; bases with no gene match: 9. Looked up from germline, CDR1 is SGHVS and CDR2 is FNYEAQ. CDR3 size: 12 residues. CDR3 protein: CASSVAAGGLYF. The CDR3 coding sequence is TGTGCCAGCAGCGTCGCAGCGGGGGGCCTCTATTTT. Drawing the rest from reference TRBV7-6 and TRBJ2-3, the complete variable domain is GAGVSQSPRYKVTKRGQDVALRCDPISGHVSLYWYRQALGQGPEFLTYFNYEAQQDKSGLPNDRFSAERPEGSISTLTIQRTEQRDSAMYRCASSVAAGGLYFGPGTRLTVL.

This clonotype turned up a few times. V is TRBV6-2 or TRBV6-3 and J is TRBJ1-2; D might be TRBD1 (6 bases). The CDR3 runs 14 residues. The germline V gene has CDR1 MNHEY and CDR2 SVGEGT. The V end lost 7 bases, the J end lost 4 bases, and 16 bases lay between the germline ends. As DNA, the CDR3 is TGTGCCAGCACTTCCGTCGGGACAATCTATGGCTACACCTTC. This gives the protein CASTSVGTIYGYTF.

CDR3 nucleotide sequence: TGTGCCAGTATGGTCAGTAACTACGAGCAGTACTTC. Its translation: CASMVSNYEQYF. V gene TRBV19 combines with J gene TRBJ2-7; D is ambiguous. The CDR3 is made up of 12 amino acids. Germline V gene lookup returns CDR1 LNHDA and CDR2 SQIVND (reference sequence). Deletions cut 7 bases from V and 3 bases from J, with 10 bases between.

This clonotype was detected only a few times. The genes are TRBV28 and TRBJ1-6, with D tentatively TRBD1 (6 bases). Trimming removed 3 bases at V and 3 bases at J, with 12 bases between. This CDR3 contains 16 residues. Germline V gene lookup returns CDR1 MDHEN and CDR2 SYDVKM. CDR3 sequence (DNA): TGTGCCAGCAGTTTGGTGGACAGTTTCTATAATTCACCCCTCCACTTT. Encoded protein: CASSLVDSFYNSPLHF.

Only a few counts were recorded for this clonotype. V usage is TRBV29-1 and J usage is TRBJ2-3; 7 nucleotides match TRBD2. The CDR3 has 12 residues. The germline CDR1 and CDR2 sequences are SQVTM and ANQGSEA. The J segment lost 3 bases and the V segment lost 5 bases, leaving 2 bases of the junction unmatched. Here the CDR3 reads CSVRGGTDTQYF. The CDR3 coding sequence is TGCAGCGTTCGGGGAGGGACAGATACGCAGTATTTT.

This clonotype was counted between two and nine times. CDR3 amino acids: CASSSQGAAQYF. The CDR3 coding sequence is TGTGCCAGCAGCTCCCAGGGGGCCGCCCAGTACTTC. The chain links TRBV9 to TRBJ2-5; 8 bases match TRBD1. CDR1 and CDR2 from the germline V gene are SGDLS and YYNGEE. V was pared by 4 bases and J by 9 bases, with 5 bases of the junction left unmatched. The CDR3 is 12 amino acids.

This clonotype was seen ten or more times. The chain couples TRBV24-1 to TRBJ2-3; TRBD1 matches at 8 bases. The CDR3 consists of 16 residues. Per the germline V gene, CDR1 is KGHDR and CDR2 is SFDVKD. Trimming at V came to 6 bases and at J to 1 base, leaving 8 bases not matched to a gene. This CDR3 reads CATSSAPGQGTDTQYF. The CDR3 coding sequence is TGTGCCACCAGTTCGGCACCGGGACAGGGCACAGATACGCAGTATTTT.

Note on this clonotype: A read error may be the cause here, since a much bigger clone is one base away. The genes are TRBV7-9 and TRBJ1-2; D is undetermined. CDR1 and CDR2 from the germline V gene are SEHNR and FQNEAQ (reference sequence). CDR3 size: 14 residues. V lost 10 bases, J lost 6 bases, and 21 bases lay in between. CDR3 DNA: TGTGCCACCCCGATGGTAACATACCCTAATGGCTACACCTTC. Encoded protein: CATPMVTYPNGYTF. Variable domain in full (rest from reference TRBV7-9 and TRBJ1-2): DTGVSQNPRHKITKRGQNVTFRCDPISEHNRLYWYRQTLGQGPEFLTYFQNEAQLEKSRLLSDRFSAERPKGSFSTLEIQRTEQGDSAMYLCATPMVTYPNGYTFGSGTRLTVV.

The J gene is TRBJ2-7, the V gene TRBV10-3; TRBD1 matches at 11 bases. CDR1 and CDR2 (germline): ENHRY, SYGVKD. V dropped 4 bases and J dropped 6; count of bases not matched to a gene: 5. The CDR3 totals 14 residues. CDR3 loop: CAISGRTGGAEQYF. The CDR3 nucleotides read TGTGCCATCAGTGGCAGGACAGGGGGCGCCGAGCAGTACTTC.

The chain recombines TRBV20-1 with TRBJ2-1, with unresolved D. The CDR3 runs 12 residues. Trimming took 2 bases from V and 6 from J, leaving 8 bases between them. CDR1 is DFQATT and CDR2 is SNEGSKA in the germline V gene (reference sequence). CDR3 DNA sequence: TGCAGTGCTAGACTAGAGATCAATGAGCAGTTCTTC. Amino acids: CSARLEINEQFF.

The chain couples TRBV6-1 to TRBJ1-6; weak D call: TRBD1 (6 bases). Per the germline V gene, CDR1 is MNHNS and CDR2 is SASEGT. Deletions cut 4 bases from V and 9 bases from J, with 16 bases between. The CDR3 extends over 15 amino acids. The CDR3: CASSGGTKVISPLHF. For the CDR3, the DNA is TGTGCCAGCAGTGGCGGGACAAAGGTTATTTCACCCCTCCACTTT.

This clonotype has only a few counts. This rearrangement joins TRBV4-2 to TRBJ2-3; either TRBD1 or TRBD2 may supply D (6 bases each). This CDR3 has 14 amino acids. CDR1 is LGHNA and CDR2 is YNFKEQ in the germline V gene. V lost 4 bases and J 5 bases, leaving 13 bases between the germline ends. As DNA, the CDR3 is TGTGCCAGCAGCCGGGGGGCAGAGCTAGATACGCAGTATTTT. Protein product: CASSRGAELDTQYF.

V usage is TRBV4-1 and J usage is TRBJ1-1, with 7 bases lining up with TRBD1. The germline gives CDR1 MGHRA, CDR2 YSYEKL. The CDR3 has 15 residues. After removal of 6 bases from V and 0 bases from J, the junction contained 7 bases not matched to a gene. CDR3 coding DNA: TGCGCCAGCAGGACCGGGACAGAGGTGAACACTGAAGCTTTCTTT. Translated: CASRTGTEVNTEAFF.

The chain couples TRBV12-3 or TRBV12-4 to TRBJ2-7; 8 bases line up with TRBD2. The CDR3 runs to 15 residues. With V trimmed by 8 bases and J by 4 bases, 13 bases remained unmatched. Written as DNA, the CDR3 is TGTGCCAGCGGCGTCCGACTAGCGATGACTTACGAGCAGTACTTC. As protein: CASGVRLAMTYEQYF.

This clonotype was counted a few times. The gene calls are TRBV4-3 and TRBJ2-5, with a tentative D call TRBD2 (6 bases). CDR1 is LGHNA and CDR2 is YSLEER in the germline V gene. Trimming cost V 4 bases and J 0 bases, with 9 bases left between them. The CDR3 is 14 amino acids. DNA of the CDR3: TGCGCCAGCAGCCCTGAGCGGGACCAAGAGACCCAGTACTTC. Encoded protein: CASSPERDQETQYF.

This chain links TRBV5-4 with TRBJ1-2; D might be TRBD1 (5 bases). Germline CDR1 is SGHNT and CDR2 is YYREEE (reference sequence). The V and J ends lost 1 base and 6 bases respectively, with 13 bases between them. The CDR3 loop spans 14 amino acids. The CDR3 spells CASSLPGTRDGYTF. The CDR3 bases are TGTGCCAGCAGCTTGCCCGGGACCCGAGATGGCTACACCTTC. Full variable domain (rest looked up from reference TRBV5-4 and TRBJ1-2): ETGVTQSPTHLIKTRGQQVTLRCSSQSGHNTVSWYQQALGQGPQFIFQYYREEENGRGNFPPRFSGLQFPNYSSELNVNALELDDSALYLCASSLPGTRDGYTFGSGTRLTVV.

This clonotype has more than one count but fewer than ten. The chain has TRBV14 and TRBJ1-1, with D possibly TRBD1 on 5 matching bases. The CDR3 is made up of 14 amino acids. Between the trimmed V and J ends, which lost 3 bases and 12 bases, there was a span of 20 bases. The germline CDR1 and CDR2 sequences are SGHDN and FVKESK. CDR3 nucleotide sequence: TGTGCCAGCAGCCAGGAAATCCTGCCCCGGGGGACTTTCTTT. Residues: CASSQEILPRGTFF.